This T cell receptor (beta chain) was documented in a study of OX40 agonist ivuxolimab in advanced cancers. At the level of the study: Dose-escalation patients suffered from hepatocellular carcinoma, melanoma, renal cell or head and neck cancer.

Libraries were prepared by immunoSEQ multiplex PCR; TCRdb keeps only in-frame clonotypes and omits some of them. The sample includes 80,000 to 100,000 clones, around 85% of them seen just once. Trimming took 2 bases from V and 9 from J, leaving 17 bases between them. The CDR3 sequence is 15 residues long. Looked up from germline, CDR1 is MNHEY and CDR2 is SVGAGI. The starting material was CD4+ or CD8+ T cells sorted from blood, obtained in a trial of the OX40 agonist ivuxolimab. This receptor was taken from an adult with an advanced solid tumor such as melanoma, head and neck, liver or kidney cancer. The genes are TRBV6-5 and TRBJ1-5, with a possible D match to TRBD1 (5 bases). The CDR3 sequence is CASSYQVGGSWPQHF. DNA for the CDR3: TGTGCCAGCAGTTACCAAGTTGGGGGGAGCTGGCCCCAGCATTTT.